A single sample gave rise to the 22 T cell receptor beta chains below, sequenced in a study of CD8 T cells in ankylosing spondylitis. Each CDR3 protein gets one entry after TCRdb re-called the 5' RACE reads with MiXCR. The sample yields just over 150,000 distinct CDR3 sequences, approximately 16% seen once. Sequencing was carried out using blood, either unsorted or a sorted T cell fraction (not recorded which). The receptors originated from a male donor with ankylosing spondylitis or in good health (not recorded which).

This chain joins TRBV7-2 and TRBJ2-2, with unresolved D. CDR1 SGHTA and CDR2 FQGNSA come from the germline V gene. The CDR3 has 15 amino acids. V lost 1 base and J lost 3, with 9 bases in between. For the CDR3, the DNA is TGTGCCAGCAGCTTAGGGGGTAGGGACACCGGGGAGCTGTTTTTT. It encodes CASSLGGRDTGELFF.

The sample holds many counts of this clonotype. V is TRBV27 and J is TRBJ2-1; TRBD1 aligns across 7 bases. V was clipped by 3 bases and J by 10 bases; unmatched bases: 6. Germline CDR1 MNHEY, CDR2 SMNVEV (reference sequence). The CDR3 is 13 amino acids. The chain's CDR3 is CASSLFRGNEQFF. The CDR3 region has the DNA TGTGCCAGCAGTTTGTTCAGGGGGAACGAGCAGTTCTTC.

This clonotype has a handful of counts. V and J are TRBV29-1 and TRBJ2-3; TRBD2 is a possible D gene (5 bases). This CDR3 has 19 residues. The V and J ends lost 3 bases and 3 bases respectively, with 28 bases between them. The germline gives CDR1 SQVTM, CDR2 ANQGSEA. The CDR3 sequence: CSVDGLIRMGSTSTDTQYF. The CDR3 DNA follows: TGCAGCGTTGATGGCCTGATCCGGATGGGGAGCACTAGTACAGATACGCAGTATTTT.

This clonotype was picked up a small number of times. This chain joins TRBV7-2 and TRBJ1-4; D call uncertain. The CDR3 is made up of 15 amino acids. CDR1 is SGHTA and CDR2 is FQGNSA in the germline V gene. V was shortened by 1 base and J by 3 bases, with 9 bases between the two germline ends. The DNA for the CDR3 is TGTGCCAGCAGCTTAGACGCAGTTTCTAATGAAAAACTGTTTTTT. The encoded protein is CASSLDAVSNEKLFF.

This clonotype was picked up many times. The CDR3 loop is CSVKSYYEQYF. The CDR3 DNA reads as TGCAGCGTTAAGTCCTACTACGAGCAGTACTTC. This chain joins TRBV29-1 and TRBJ2-7; D ambiguous. Looked up from germline, CDR1 is SQVTM and CDR2 is ANQGSEA. V was cut by 5 bases and J by 3 bases, with 8 bases left in between. CDR3 length equals 11 residues.

This clonotype was seen at least ten times. V usage is TRBV5-1 and J usage is TRBJ2-1, with 8 bases aligning to TRBD1. This CDR3 is 15 amino acids long. V dropped 0 bases and J dropped 8; count of bases not matched to a gene: 7. Germline V gene sequence: CDR1 SGHRS, CDR2 YFSETQ. This chain's CDR3 is CASSLVGQAGDEQFF. Written as DNA, the CDR3 is TGCGCCAGCAGCTTGGTGGGACAGGCAGGGGATGAGCAGTTCTTC.

The sample holds many counts of this clonotype. V usage is TRBV5-5 and J usage is TRBJ2-1, with 7 bases identical to TRBD2. CDR1 SGHKS and CDR2 YYEKEE come from the germline V gene (reference sequence). CDR3 length: 14 residues. Trimming at V came to 1 base and at J to 5 bases, leaving 3 bases not matched to a gene. The CDR3: CASSLLADDNEQFF. In DNA, the CDR3 is TGTGCCAGCAGCTTGCTAGCGGACGACAATGAGCAGTTCTTC.

Only a few counts were recorded for this clonotype. This chain links TRBV27 with TRBJ2-2; no clear D gene. The ends were cut back, 5 bases at V and 2 bases at J, with 9 bases in the middle. Germline CDR1 MNHEY, CDR2 SMNVEV (reference sequence). This CDR3 has 14 amino acids. DNA for the CDR3: TGTGCCAGCAGTAGGGAAGAAAACACCGGGGAGCTGTTTTTT. Encoded protein: CASSREENTGELFF.

This clonotype has a count of ten or more. The chain recombines TRBV28 with TRBJ2-3; TRBD1 agrees at 8 bases. Germline CDR1 is MDHEN and CDR2 is SYDVKM. Trimming cost V 1 base and J 0 bases; bases outside gene matches: 3. This CDR3 comprises 16 residues. CDR3 bases: TGTGCCAGCAGTTTATATGGGACAGGTAGCACAGATACGCAGTATTTT. Translated, it gives CASSLYGTGSTDTQYF.

This clonotype showed up just a few times. The chain is built from TRBV10-2 and TRBJ2-2; 8 bases line up with TRBD1. V was pared by 7 bases and J by 6 bases, with 7 bases of the junction left unmatched. Germline CDR1 is WSHSY and CDR2 is SAAADI. CDR3 length: 14 residues. The CDR3 DNA follows: TGCGCCAGCATTTCCGACAGGGGAGCCGGGGAGCTGTTTTTT. It encodes CASISDRGAGELFF.

This clonotype was seen more than once but under ten times. This chain uses TRBV11-2 with TRBJ1-2; 8 nucleotides line up with TRBD1. This CDR3 region has 13 residues. The V gene end was trimmed by 6 bases and the J gene end by 4 bases; junction bases not matched to a gene: 4. Germline lookup yields CDR1 SGHAT and CDR2 FQNNGV. The CDR3 nucleotides are TGTGCCAGCAGGGGACAGGTCGGCTATGGCTACACCTTC. Translating gives CASRGQVGYGYTF.

The V gene is TRBV28, the J gene TRBJ2-3; no reliable D call. Germline values: CDR1 MDHEN, CDR2 SYDVKM. V lost 2 bases to trimming and J lost 4 bases, with 13 bases between them. The CDR3 extends over 15 amino acids. The CDR3 spells CASSLGVVIADTQYF. CDR3 coding DNA: TGTGCCAGCAGTTTAGGGGTGGTGATCGCAGATACGCAGTATTTT.

The sample holds a few counts of this clonotype. A read error is possible here, since a much larger clone lies one base away. V usage is TRBV4-1 and J usage is TRBJ1-5; maybe TRBD1 (6 bases). Germline V CDR1 and CDR2: MGHRA, YSYEKL. This CDR3 contains 18 residues. CDR3 nucleotide sequence: TGCGCCAGCAGCCAAGATGGGGGGGGGCGGCAGAGCAATCAGCCCCGGCATTTT. This codes for CASSQDGGGRQSNQPRHF.

This clonotype was seen a few times. The rearrangement links TRBV20-1 to TRBJ2-2, with 7 nucleotides matching TRBD1. The CDR3 extends over 15 amino acids. Germline V CDR1 and CDR2: DFQATT, SNEGSKA (reference sequence). Trimming at V came to 2 bases and at J to 4 bases, leaving 7 bases not matched to a gene. CDR3 sequence (DNA): TGCAGTGCTAGACCTACAGGGGCGGGCACCGGGGAGCTGTTTTTT. This gives the protein CSARPTGAGTGELFF.

The V and J genes are TRBV21-1 and TRBJ2-6; the D segment call TRBD2 is taken from the table without a DNA check. TRBV21-1 is a pseudogene locus. This CDR3 has 19 amino acids. CDR3 sequence (DNA): TGTGCCAGCAGCAAAGCGCCCGGGGACTCCCATTCTGGGGCCAACGTCCTGACTTTC. Protein product: CASSKAPGDSHSGANVLTF.

The V gene is TRBV30, the J gene TRBJ1-6; possible D gene TRBD1, 5 bases. V shed 4 bases and J shed 9 bases, with 16 bases lying between them. Per the germline V gene, CDR1 is GTSNPN and CDR2 is SVGIG (reference sequence). This CDR3 region has 14 residues. CDR3 sequence reads: CAWKGNTVTSPLHF. The CDR3 bases are TGTGCCTGGAAGGGGAACACGGTTACTTCACCCCTCCACTTT. Full variable domain (remainder filled in from reference TRBV30 and TRBJ1-6): SQTIHQWPATLVQPVGSPLSLECTVEGTSNPNLYWYRQAAGRGLQLLFYSVGIGQISSEVPQNLSASRPQDRQFILSSKKLLLSDSGFYLCAWKGNTVTSPLHFGNGTRLTVT.

This clonotype has a count of ten or more. This chain joins TRBV7-8 and TRBJ2-2; D is unclear. V shed 3 bases and J shed 3 bases, with 5 bases lying between them. Per germline, CDR1 SGHVS and CDR2 FQNEAQ. The CDR3 length is 13 residues. The CDR3 DNA follows: TGTGCCAGCAGCTTTCGGGACACCGGGGAGCTGTTTTTT. It yields the protein CASSFRDTGELFF.

Ten or more counts support this clonotype. V and J are TRBV6-6 and TRBJ1-2; tentative D call: TRBD1 (6 bases). The CDR3 has 13 residues. Looked up from germline, CDR1 is MNHNY and CDR2 is SVGAGI (reference sequence). The V gene lost 6 bases and the J gene lost 6 bases, with 14 bases spanning the gap. Here the CDR3 reads CASSQQQGNGYTF. The CDR3 bases are TGTGCCAGCAGCCAGCAACAGGGTAATGGCTACACCTTC.

Note on this clonotype: This could be a read error, since a much larger clone is one nucleotide away. The rearrangement links TRBV5-1 to TRBJ1-2; the D is unclear. The CDR3 consists of 13 residues. In germline, CDR1 is SGHRS, CDR2 YFSETQ. In DNA form, the CDR3 reads TGCGCCAGCAGCTTGGGCCCTAACTATGTCTACACCTTC. It encodes CASSLGPNYVYTF.

There are many counts of this clonotype. The chain uses TRBV20-1 and TRBJ2-3, with D hard to call. Germline V CDR1 and CDR2: DFQATT, SNEGSKA (reference sequence). This CDR3 is built from 12 residues. V was pared by 3 bases and J by 6 bases, with 10 bases between. CDR3 region: CSASSPPDTQYF. CDR3 sequence (DNA): TGCAGTGCTAGTAGCCCCCCTGATACGCAGTATTTT.

This clonotype has at least ten counts. The gene calls are TRBV29-1 and TRBJ2-1; 7 bases agree with TRBD2. Germline V gives CDR1 SQVTM, CDR2 ANQGSEA. V shed 0 bases and J 2 bases; nucleotides not matched to a gene: 4. The CDR3 extends over 15 amino acids. The DNA for the CDR3 is TGCAGCGTTGAAGATACTAGCGATACCTACAATGAGCAGTTCTTC. Residues: CSVEDTSDTYNEQFF.

The genes are TRBV27 and TRBJ2-7; TRBD1 matches at 7 bases. There are 16 residues in the CDR3. V lost 4 bases and J lost 5; bases outside the gene matches: 14. CDR1 is MNHEY, CDR2 SMNVEV, per germline (reference sequence). DNA for the CDR3: TGTGCCAGCAGTTCGACAGGGTCCCTGAATATCGACGAGCAGTACTTC. It specifies CASSSTGSLNIDEQYF.